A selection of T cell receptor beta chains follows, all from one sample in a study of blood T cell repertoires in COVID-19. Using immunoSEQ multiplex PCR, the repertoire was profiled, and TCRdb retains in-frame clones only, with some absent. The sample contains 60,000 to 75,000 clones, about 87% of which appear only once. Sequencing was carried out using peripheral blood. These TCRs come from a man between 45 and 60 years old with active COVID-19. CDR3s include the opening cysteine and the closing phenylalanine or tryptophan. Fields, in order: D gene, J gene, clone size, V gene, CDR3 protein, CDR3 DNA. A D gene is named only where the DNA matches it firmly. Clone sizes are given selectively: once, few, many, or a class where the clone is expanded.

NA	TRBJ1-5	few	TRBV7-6	CASSLARGGRVQPQHF	TGTGCCAGCAGCTTAGCGCGCGGGGGGCGGGTTCAGCCCCAGCATTTT
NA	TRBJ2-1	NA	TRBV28	CASRPGTHYNEQFF	TGTGCCAGCAGACCCGGGACTCACTACAATGAGCAGTTCTTC
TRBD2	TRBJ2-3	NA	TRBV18	CASSPRLAGSSTDTQYF	TGTGCCAGCTCGCCCCGACTAGCGGGATCTTCCACAGATACGCAGTATTTT
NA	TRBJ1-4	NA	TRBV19	CASSGDLAPNEKLFF	TGTGCCAGTAGTGGGGACCTAGCGCCTAATGAAAAACTGTTTTTT
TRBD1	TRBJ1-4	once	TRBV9	CASSATGLNNEKLFF	TGTGCCAGCAGCGCGACAGGGCTCAACAATGAAAAACTGTTTTTT
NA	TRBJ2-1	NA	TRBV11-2	CASSLARGSYNEQFF	TGTGCCAGCAGCTTAGCGCGGGGCTCCTACAATGAGCAGTTCTTC
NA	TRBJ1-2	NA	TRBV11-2	CASSLALDYGYTF	TGTGCCAGCAGCTTAGCCCTTGACTATGGCTACACCTTC
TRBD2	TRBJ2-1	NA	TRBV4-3	CASSQAWTSGAYNEQFF	TGCGCCAGCAGCCAAGCCTGGACTAGCGGGGCCTACAATGAGCAGTTCTTC
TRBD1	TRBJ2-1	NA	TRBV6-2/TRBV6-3	CASSSPGTGGIF	TGTGCCAGCAGCTCCCCCGGGACAGGGGGCATCTTC
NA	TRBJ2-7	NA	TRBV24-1	CATSDQGPFGNEQYF	TGTGCCACCAGTGATCAGGGCCCTTTTGGAAACGAGCAGTACTTC
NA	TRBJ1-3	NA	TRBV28	CASSLGGTAHSGNTIYF	TGTGCCAGCAGTTTAGGGGGCACCGCGCACTCTGGAAACACCATATATTTT
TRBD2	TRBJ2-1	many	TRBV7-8	CASSWTSGHGNNEQFF	TGTGCCAGCAGCTGGACTAGCGGCCATGGAAACAATGAGCAGTTCTTC
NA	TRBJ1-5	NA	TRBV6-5	CASSLTRNQPQHF	TGTGCCAGCAGCCTGACTAGGAATCAGCCCCAGCATTTT
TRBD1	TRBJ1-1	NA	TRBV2	CASSFRRDSEAFF	TGTGCCAGCAGTTTCCGCCGGGACAGTGAAGCTTTCTTT
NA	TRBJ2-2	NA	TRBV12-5	CASGLSPQGGNTGELFF	TGTGCTAGTGGCCTCAGTCCCCAGGGGGGGAACACCGGGGAGCTGTTTTTT
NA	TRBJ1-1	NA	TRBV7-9	CASSLTRDTEAFF	TGTGCCAGCAGCTTAACGAGGGACACTGAAGCTTTCTTT